This T cell receptor beta chain was recovered during a study of circulating CD8 cells and anti-PD-1 response in melanoma. Study in general: Every 2 weeks, patients got 3 mg/kg nivolumab intravenously.

J was trimmed by 1 base and V by 7 bases; bases with no gene match: 2. Germline values: CDR1 SQVTM, CDR2 ANQGSEA. The CDR3 is made up of 13 amino acids. TCR libraries were prepared from about 16 ng of total RNA with the QIAseq Immune Repertoire TCR panel. TCRdb analysed the reads with MiXCR anew, one entry per CDR3 protein. The repertoire includes about 2,000 distinct CDR3 sequences, roughly 6.8% of them detected once, and around 3% sits in the top ten. The study, taken as a whole, reports: Most experiments lacked replicates. Previously treated and treatment-naive patients were pooled together. Subset repertoires were largely private at M1, with under 7% shared.

Live CD3+CD8+TCRalphabeta+ cells were sorted into four subsets by PD-1 and/or TIGIT. By share, this clonotype ranks as medium-sized. Its antigen is undetermined. The chain couples TRBV29-1 to TRBJ2-2, with 8 bases matching TRBD1. This clonotype was obtained from a human donor with melanoma. The sample consisted of CD8+ T cells from PBMCs, taken at baseline or after one month of anti-PD-1 therapy (not recorded which). As DNA, the CDR3 is TGCAGCGGGACAGGGAAGAACACCGGGGAGCTGTTTTTT. As protein: CSGTGKNTGELFF.